Shown below are 14 T cell receptor beta chains from a single sample sequenced in a study of T cell repertoires in cytomegalovirus infection. A single record per CDR3 protein comes from TCRdb applying MiXCR to the reads. In the table there are roughly 300,000 distinct CDR3 sequences, about 26% of which are singletons. Sequenced input: PBMCs. The receptors were sampled from a human donor in good health (CMV status not recorded). Some clones in this sample may be carry-over from other donors' samples.

The sample holds many counts of this clonotype. The V call is TRBV7-9, the J call TRBJ2-3; 9 bases agree with TRBD2. With V trimmed by 5 bases and J by 5 bases, 8 bases remained unmatched. Germline V lookup: CDR1 SEHNR, CDR2 FQNEAQ (reference sequence). The CDR3 is made up of 15 amino acids. The CDR3 sequence: CASSPSGNSGDTQYF. Written as DNA, the CDR3 is TGTGCCAGCAGCCCTAGCGGGAACTCCGGAGATACGCAGTATTTT.

There are many counts of this clonotype. The chain's CDR3 is CASSLTDRDHEKLFF. The CDR3 DNA is TGTGCCAGCAGCTTGACTGACAGGGATCATGAAAAACTGTTTTTT. The V call is TRBV11-2, the J call TRBJ1-4; 7 positions match TRBD1. The CDR3 is 15 amino acids. V dropped 3 bases and J dropped 6; count of bases not matched to a gene: 7. CDR1 is SGHAT, CDR2 FQNNGV, per germline.

V gene TRBV27 combines with J gene TRBJ1-5; D is unclear. Trimming removed 5 bases from V and 0 bases from J, with 14 bases in between. The germline V gene has CDR1 MNHEY and CDR2 SMNVEV (reference sequence). The CDR3 length is 16 residues. The CDR3 DNA is TGTGCCAGCAGTACCCGTGGACGGGTTAGCAATCAGCCCCAGCATTTT. Protein product: CASSTRGRVSNQPQHF.

There are a few counts of this clonotype. The chain has TRBV6-2 or TRBV6-3 and TRBJ2-7; D remains unclear. V was cut by 8 bases and J by 0 bases, with 8 bases left in between. Germline loops: CDR1 MNHEY, CDR2 SVGEGT. The CDR3 has 12 amino acids. DNA for the CDR3: TGTGCCAGCGGCGGCAGCTCCTACGAGCAGTACTTC. This sequence encodes CASGGSSYEQYF.

The chain has TRBV20-1 and TRBJ2-4; tentative D call: TRBD1 (5 bases). From germline, CDR1 is DFQATT and CDR2 SNEGSKA (reference sequence). The V and J ends lost 6 bases and 0 bases respectively, with 12 bases between them. CDR3 length: 14 amino acids. In DNA, the CDR3 is TGCAGTGCCCCCAGGGCTGGAGCCAAAAACATTCAGTACTTC. This gives the protein CSAPRAGAKNIQYF.

This clonotype occurred a few times. The V call is TRBV7-9, the J call TRBJ1-2; D might be TRBD1 (6 bases). In germline, CDR1 is SEHNR, CDR2 FQNEAQ (reference sequence). V lost 2 bases and J lost 2, with 12 bases in between. The CDR3 is made up of 15 amino acids. In DNA, the CDR3 is TGTGCCAGCAGCTTAACCAATACAGGGAACTATGGCTACACCTTC. This sequence encodes CASSLTNTGNYGYTF.

Here the CDR3 reads CASSVGPGHEKLFF. The CDR3, as DNA: TGTGCCAGCAGCGTAGGCCCAGGGCATGAAAAACTGTTTTTT. The V call is TRBV9, the J call TRBJ1-4, with D possibly being TRBD1 (5 bases). CDR3 length: 14 amino acids. V was clipped by 0 bases and J by 6 bases, with 9 bases between them. Germline loops: CDR1 SGDLS, CDR2 YYNGEE. The whole variable domain, filled in from reference TRBV9 and TRBJ1-4, reads DSGVTQTPKHLITATGQRVTLRCSPRSGDLSVYWYQQSLDQGLQFLIQYYNGEERAKGNILERFSAQQFPDLHSELNLSSLELGDSALYFCASSVGPGHEKLFFGSGTQLSVL.

This clonotype was recorded a few times. The chain combines TRBV4-3 with TRBJ2-7; TRBD2 matches at 9 bases. V gave up 4 bases and J gave up 2 bases; unmatched junction bases: 3. Germline CDR1 LGHNA, CDR2 YSLEER. The CDR3 totals 14 residues. The CDR3 region is CASSRKRGAYEQYF. The CDR3 DNA reads as TGCGCCAGCAGCCGAAAGCGGGGGGCCTACGAGCAGTACTTC.

This clonotype has a handful of counts. The chain joins TRBV2 to TRBJ1-5; the D is unclear. The V and J ends lost 2 bases and 0 bases respectively, with 5 bases between them. Germline V gene data show CDR1 as SNHLY and CDR2 as FYNNEI. This CDR3 region has 14 residues. Written as DNA, the CDR3 is TGTGCCAGCAGTGAATTTATTAGCAATCAGCCCCAGCATTTT. As protein: CASSEFISNQPQHF.

The J gene is TRBJ2-3, the V gene TRBV11-2; tentative D call: TRBD2 (5 bases). The CDR3 runs 13 residues. The V end was cut by 5 bases, the J end by 11 bases, with 17 bases between. CDR1 is SGHAT and CDR2 is FQNNGV in the germline V gene. CDR3 loop: CASSEAALYGQYF. The CDR3 bases are TGTGCCAGCAGCGAAGCGGCCTTATACGGGCAGTATTTT. Complete variable domain (other parts from reference TRBV11-2 and TRBJ2-3): EAGVAQSPRYKIIEKRQSVAFWCNPISGHATLYWYQQILGQGPKLLIQFQNNGVVDDSQLPKDRFSAERLKGVDSTLKIQPAKLEDSAVYLCASSEAALYGQYFGPGTRLTVL.

The rearrangement links TRBV19 to TRBJ2-6; 8 positions agree with TRBD1. The germline gives CDR1 LNHDA, CDR2 SQIVND (reference sequence). J was trimmed by 4 bases and V by 7 bases; bases with no gene match: 9. The CDR3 has 16 residues. The DNA for the CDR3 is TGTGCCAGTACCCTGTGGGACAGGCCCGGGGCCAACGTCCTGACTTTC. This sequence encodes CASTLWDRPGANVLTF.

This clonotype was recorded once. The rearrangement uses TRBV2 and TRBJ2-1; TRBD2 might be the D (6 bases). Looked up from germline, CDR1 is SNHLY and CDR2 is FYNNEI. CDR3 size: 15 residues. V was clipped by 1 base and J by 7 bases, with 14 bases between them. The CDR3 loop reads CASSEGLGGLNEQFF. CDR3 DNA: TGTGCCAGCAGTGAAGGACTAGGAGGGTTGAATGAGCAGTTCTTC. Full variable domain (outside the CDR3, taken from reference TRBV2 and TRBJ2-1): EPEVTQTPSHQVTQMGQEVILRCVPISNHLYFYWYRQILGQKVEFLVSFYNNEISEKSEIFDDQFSVERPDGSNFTLKIRSTKLEDSAMYFCASSEGLGGLNEQFFGPGTRLTVL.

Only a few counts were recorded for this clonotype. The V and J genes are TRBV6-6 and TRBJ1-1; D not certain. CDR1 is MNHNY, CDR2 SVGAGI, per germline (reference sequence). This CDR3 has 13 amino acids. Trimming left V 2 bases short and J 1 base short, with 5 bases between. This CDR3 reads CASSYPENTEAFF. Written as DNA, the CDR3 is TGTGCCAGCAGTTACCCAGAGAACACTGAAGCTTTCTTT.

This clonotype was observed at least ten times. V is TRBV7-2 and J is TRBJ2-2; D possibly corresponds to TRBD2 (5 bases). Trimming left V 3 bases short and J 4 bases short, with 12 bases between. The CDR3 loop spans 15 amino acids. Germline values: CDR1 SGHTA, CDR2 FQGNSA. The CDR3 bases are TGTGCCAGCAGCTTGGTAATCAGCGGCACCGGGGAGCTGTTTTTT. Its protein product is CASSLVISGTGELFF.